This entry is about one T cell receptor (beta chain). Its antigen remains undetermined. Base qualities are not at hand, and no much larger clone is one base apart. The sample belongs to a study of cytomegalovirus exposure and HLA in healthy donors (dated by TCRdb to 2017 to 2019). Study-wide context: In an earlier analysis of some 550 of the donors, 276 Gb of sequence data and some 120 million unique TCR beta sequences from about 179 million T cells were reported. An early release covering 550 to 700 HLA-typed donors comprised roughly 300 gigabases of sequencing data and 65 million to 100 million unique TCR sequences. Of the roughly 400 genotyped donors, approximately 82% fell in the genetic ancestry cluster associated with self-reported Caucasian donors. The study was designed to test whether signatures of past pathogen exposure could be identified by cataloging public T cell receptors. The study used immunosequencing to profile the T cell repertoires of several hundred subjects and linked those repertoires to cytomegalovirus serostatus. Besides the first cohort of about 730 subjects, a separate validation cohort made up of 120 or so different subjects was used. The study combined high-throughput TCR immunosequencing, statistical association of individual TCRs with disease status, and machine learning to predict cytomegalovirus infection status. A later analysis re-analyzed previously published TCR beta repertoires from about 600 donors and added high-resolution HLA genotyping to study TCR occurrence patterns. Rather than using new phenotypic data, the later analysis identified candidate immune exposures from TCR beta sequences and from how often those sequences occurred across donors. In an earlier analysis of roughly 580 of the donors, high-throughput TCR beta sequencing was used to judge whether each TCR beta V gene segment behaved as functional or pseudogenic. Donor age, sex, ethnicity and CMV serostatus were compiled together with the repertoire data. In a later genetic analysis, genome-wide SNP genotypes for about 55% of the 666 donors were used, and that subset was treated as a discovery cohort. Every discovery cohort repertoire had been produced on one sequencing platform. HLA typing covered class I and class II loci at four-digit resolution. Typing coverage varied by locus: roughly 629-640 donors for A, B, C, DRB1 and DQB1; 522 for DQA1; some 610 for DPA1; some 470 for DPB1. Roughly five DR-DQ haplotypes were handled as single units for association and clustering because linkage in the cohort was strong. Among 300 to 500 genotyped donors of the cohort, an average of about 220,000 unique TCR beta nucleotide sequences was sequenced per donor, of which 15% to 20% were non-productive. The research as a whole found: Most CMV-associated TCR beta chains appeared to be HLA-restricted in a later analysis, and the HLA associations seemed to be driven largely by CMV exposure. Presence/absence analyses assumed roughly uniform sequencing depth across donors, an assumption that may not hold. According to a later analysis, TCR association rates differed among HLA loci, with DRB1 alleles showing the most associated TCRs and HLA-C alleles showing the fewest. A further reported finding was that TCR beta sequences accurately predicted the HLA-A and HLA-B alleles for most subjects in the first cohort. HLA typing was unavailable for some donors at each locus, so association tests used only the typed subset. Immune exposure information for the cohort was limited to CMV serostatus. When HLA alleles, especially DR and DQ, strongly co-occurred, attributing TCR associations to individual alleles was difficult. Most TCR sequences were seen in very few donors, while some public TCRs were found in many individuals. According to the authors, the approach could potentially be generalized to other disease states and immunological phenotypes. In a later analysis, several top co-occurrence clusters were reported to appear linked to parvovirus B19, influenza, CMV and Epstein-Barr virus. In a later analysis, some 18,000 TCR beta sequences were associated with specific HLA alleles at a false discovery rate of 0.05. A later analysis found that HLA-associated TCR beta chains were more clonally expanded and had lower generation probabilities than equally common non-associated chains. The sequencing pipeline was judged likely to have produced a cluster of highly shared sequence variants as a technical artifact. In an earlier analysis of approximately 600 of the donors, most TCR beta V segments were observed in productive rearrangements about 87% or about 30% of the time, broadly matching IMGT annotations. The classifier was reported to diagnose cytomegalovirus status with high specificity and sensitivity in both the original and validation cohorts. The study gave a list of 150 to 200 TCR beta chains associated with cytomegalovirus. An association between a missense DCLRE1C variant and V-gene and J-gene trimming of TCR beta chains was found in a later genetic analysis and replicated in an independent cohort. Correlated functional status among segregating V segments might be attributable to linkage disequilibrium, but an unknown experimental factor could not be ruled out. In vitro tests confirmed that a few of the cytomegalovirus-associated TCR beta chains recognize cytomegalovirus antigens. Because the 87-base-pair reads could not distinguish some IMGT-functional V segments, including TRBV6-2 and TRBV6-3, those segments were excluded. The cohort was sequenced for TCR beta chains only, and without alpha or paired-chain data the features that could be detected were limited. Because counts were too low, about 18 rarely observed V segments, including chromosome 9 orphons, were excluded from the earlier analysis of fewer than 650 of the donors. In a later genetic analysis, fewer N-insertions in productive TCRs were reported among donors in an Asian-associated ancestry cluster than the roughly 700-donor mean.

Relative to germline, V is 0 bases shorter and J is 0 bases shorter, with 7 bases between their ends. From the germline V gene, CDR1 is SGHRS and CDR2 is YFSETQ. The CDR3 sequence holds 15 residues, the cysteine and phenylalanine included. Of all the DNA, just the CDR3 is kept, 45 bases in frame from base 1. In total, roughly 670 healthy bone marrow donors made up the cohort. At the time of sampling, all cohort members were nominally healthy, though unrecorded immune exposures were likely present. The donor tested CMV seronegative and was one of the 352 seronegative cohort members. A peripheral blood sample was provided by each donor, and peripheral blood mononuclear cells were used for TCR beta sequencing. The Qiagen DNeasy Blood Extraction Kit was used to extract genomic DNA from the blood cell samples. Library construction relied on the immunoSEQ multiplex PCR assay. A mixture of 60 forward primers for TCR Vbeta segments and 13 reverse primers for TCR Jbeta segments was used in the multiplex PCR. The CDR3 region of rearranged TCR beta genes was amplified from genomic DNA with a multiplex PCR assay. On the Illumina HiSeq System, the amplified TCR beta libraries were sequenced as 87-base-pair reads. The authors' analysis ran thus. In a later analysis, 80 million or so unique TCR beta chains were counted across the approximately 670 repertoires, and roughly 10 million of these chains were shared by at least two donors. Raw reads were error-corrected and collapsed into unique sequences by a nearest-neighbor algorithm in which closely related sequences were merged to remove PCR and sequencing errors. To assign V, D and J gene segments, CDR3 sequences were aligned to IMGT reference sequences. For a sequence to be retained, a match of at least six nucleotides to both a V gene segment and a J gene segment was required. A rearrangement was called productive if the CDR3 had no stop codons and remained in frame with V and J, and every other rearrangement was called non-productive. Following IMGT convention, CDR3 was defined as the stretch from the second conserved V-encoded cysteine to the conserved J-encoded phenylalanine. Sequences without an unambiguous match to a single V gene segment were excluded from the earlier analysis of about 600 of the donors. An earlier analysis of 587 of the donors classified V segments as functional when productive rearrangements were above 56.7% and as segregating when the standard deviation between donors was above 5%. A statistical classification framework was built to diagnose cytomegalovirus status from the catalog of TCR beta chain sequences. In a later analysis, TCR nucleotide sequences were compared against IMGT/GENE-DB human TR gene sequences so that V and J genes could be assigned. A later analysis assigned CDR3 sequences and most-parsimonious VDJ recombination scenarios with the TCRdist pipeline. In a later analysis, every TCR beta chain was defined by the combination of its CDR3 amino acid sequence and its V-gene family, and reads without a unique V-gene family were dropped. In a later analysis, 500 to 700 highly shared, low-generation-probability nucleotide sequences were removed to address suspected cross-contamination and a sequencing artifact. A later analysis calculated a clonal expansion index for each public chain from normalized within-repertoire ranks of inferred template counts. In a later analysis, generation probabilities were computed using a VDJ recombination model fitted to out-of-frame rearrangements, and the results were checked against IGoR. A later analysis scored TCR-TCR, TCR-HLA and TCR-CMV co-occurrence with hypergeometric tests, applying a repertoire-size bias correction to TCR pairs. A later analysis estimated false discovery rates by permuting HLA or CMV assignments 20 times. A later analysis grouped co-occurring TCRs with DBSCAN, adding TCRdist sequence similarity when clustering within HLA-allele-positive subsets. Repertoires with fewer than 30,000 or more than 120,000 public chains were left out of co-occurrence clustering, as were roughly five repertoires with anomalous nucleotide sharing. In TCRdb, the immuneACCESS table is reduced to in-frame sequences with V and J assigned. These tables do not hold every clone; where another copy was compared, an unresolved V gene accounts for under half, and the others remain unexplained. The V and J calls and clone size come from that table; D and trimming were worked out from the DNA. This sample gives 130,000 to 150,000 clones in total; approximately 70% of them show up just once. The leading ten clones occupy approximately 1.8% of the sample.

This clonotype was sampled from a woman in her late teens or twenties in good health and CMV-seronegative. Sequencing used PBMCs. This sequence uses TRBV5-1 and TRBJ2-1; no confident D gene assignment can be made. The DNA sequence follows: TGCGCCAGCAGCTTGGGCGCTAGCTCCTACAATGAGCAGTTCTTC. Translated, it gives CASSLGASSYNEQFF. With the rest looked up from the reference TRBV5-1 and TRBJ2-1 genes rather than sequenced, the full variable domain is KAGVTQTPRYLIKTRGQQVTLSCSPISGHRSVSWYQQTPGQGLQFLFEYFSETQRNKGNFPGRFSGRQFSNSRSEMNVSTLELGDSALYLCASSLGASSYNEQFFGPGTRLTVL.